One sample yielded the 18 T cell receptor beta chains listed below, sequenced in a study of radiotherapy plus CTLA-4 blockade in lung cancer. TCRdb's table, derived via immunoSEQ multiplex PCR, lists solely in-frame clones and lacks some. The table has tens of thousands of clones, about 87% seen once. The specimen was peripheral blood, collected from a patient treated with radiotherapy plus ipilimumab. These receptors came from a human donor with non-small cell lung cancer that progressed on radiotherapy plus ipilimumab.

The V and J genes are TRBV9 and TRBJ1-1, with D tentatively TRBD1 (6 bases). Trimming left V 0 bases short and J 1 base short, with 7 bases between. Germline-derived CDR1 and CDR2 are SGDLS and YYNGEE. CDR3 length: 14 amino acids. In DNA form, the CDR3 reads TGTGCCAGCAGCGTAGCAGGGGCGAACACTGAAGCTTTCTTT. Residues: CASSVAGANTEAFF.

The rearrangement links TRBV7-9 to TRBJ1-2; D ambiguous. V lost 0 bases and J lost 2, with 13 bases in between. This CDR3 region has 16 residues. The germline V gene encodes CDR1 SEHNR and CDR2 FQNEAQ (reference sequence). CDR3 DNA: TGTGCCAGCAGCTTAGCTCAGGCAGCCGGAAACTATGGCTACACCTTC. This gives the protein CASSLAQAAGNYGYTF.

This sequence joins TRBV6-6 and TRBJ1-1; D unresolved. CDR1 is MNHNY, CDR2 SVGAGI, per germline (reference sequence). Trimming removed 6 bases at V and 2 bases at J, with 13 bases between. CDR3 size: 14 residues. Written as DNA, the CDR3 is TGTGCCAGCAGCCGCTCTGTAGGCAACACTGAAGCTTTCTTT. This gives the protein CASSRSVGNTEAFF.

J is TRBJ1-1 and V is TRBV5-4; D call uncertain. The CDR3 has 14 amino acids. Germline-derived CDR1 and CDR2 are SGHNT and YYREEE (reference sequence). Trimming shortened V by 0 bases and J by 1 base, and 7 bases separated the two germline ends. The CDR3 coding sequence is TGTGCCAGCAGCTTGGGGCGGGGGAACACTGAAGCTTTCTTT. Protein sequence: CASSLGRGNTEAFF.

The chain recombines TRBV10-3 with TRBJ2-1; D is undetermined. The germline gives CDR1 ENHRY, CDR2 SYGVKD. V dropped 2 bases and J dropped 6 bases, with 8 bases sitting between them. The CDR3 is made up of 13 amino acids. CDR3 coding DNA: TGTGCCATCAGTGAGGGCCAGAGCAATGAGCAGTTCTTC. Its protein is CAISEGQSNEQFF.

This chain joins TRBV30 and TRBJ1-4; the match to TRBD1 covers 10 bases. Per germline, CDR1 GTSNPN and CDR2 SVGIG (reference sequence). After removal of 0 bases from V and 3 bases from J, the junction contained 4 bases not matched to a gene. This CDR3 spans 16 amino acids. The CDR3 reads CAWSVLGQGANEKLFF. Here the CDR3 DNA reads TGTGCCTGGAGTGTACTCGGACAGGGGGCTAATGAAAAACTGTTTTTT.

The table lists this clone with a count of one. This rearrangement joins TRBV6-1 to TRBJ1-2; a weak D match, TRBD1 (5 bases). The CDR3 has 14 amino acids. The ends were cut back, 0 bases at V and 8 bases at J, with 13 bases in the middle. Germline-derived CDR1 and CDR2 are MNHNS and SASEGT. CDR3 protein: CASSEALGVEGYTF. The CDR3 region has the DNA TGTGCCAGCAGTGAAGCGTTGGGGGTGGAAGGCTACACCTTC.

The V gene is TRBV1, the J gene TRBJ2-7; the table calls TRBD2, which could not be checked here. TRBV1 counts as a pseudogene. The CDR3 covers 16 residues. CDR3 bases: TGCACCAGCAGCCAAGATAGGCCTAGCGGTCCCTACGAGCAGTACTTC. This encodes CTSSQDRPSGPYEQYF.

The CDR3 spells CASSPPFTGAGGTQYF. The CDR3 region has the DNA TGTGCCAGCTCACCACCCTTCACGGGGGCGGGAGGTACGCAGTATTTT. The chain recombines TRBV18 with TRBJ2-3, with 8 bases identical to TRBD2. V was clipped by 0 bases and J by 8 bases; unmatched bases: 10. The CDR3 has 16 amino acids. The germline V gene encodes CDR1 KGHSH and CDR2 LQKENI.

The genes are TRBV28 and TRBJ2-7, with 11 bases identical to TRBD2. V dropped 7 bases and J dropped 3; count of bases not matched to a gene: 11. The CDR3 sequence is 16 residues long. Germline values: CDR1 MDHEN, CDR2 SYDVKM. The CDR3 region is CASKLYGLAGGYEQYF. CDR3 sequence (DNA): TGTGCCAGCAAACTATATGGGCTAGCGGGGGGCTACGAGCAGTACTTC.

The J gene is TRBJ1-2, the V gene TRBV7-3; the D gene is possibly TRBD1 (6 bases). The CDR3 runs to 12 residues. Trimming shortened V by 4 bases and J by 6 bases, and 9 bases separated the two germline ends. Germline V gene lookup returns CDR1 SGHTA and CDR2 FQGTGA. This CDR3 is CASSYREDGYTF. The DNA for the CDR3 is TGTGCCAGCAGCTACAGGGAGGATGGCTACACCTTC.

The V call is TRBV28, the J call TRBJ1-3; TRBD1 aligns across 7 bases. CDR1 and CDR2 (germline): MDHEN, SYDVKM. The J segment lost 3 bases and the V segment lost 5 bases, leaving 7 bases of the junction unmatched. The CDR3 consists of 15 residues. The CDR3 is CASSTRNRGGNTIYF. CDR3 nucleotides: TGTGCCAGCAGTACCCGTAACAGGGGTGGAAACACCATATATTTT.

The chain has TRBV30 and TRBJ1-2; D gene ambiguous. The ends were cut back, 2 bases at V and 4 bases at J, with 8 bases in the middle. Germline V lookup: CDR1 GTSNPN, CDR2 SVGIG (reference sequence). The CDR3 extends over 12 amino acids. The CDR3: CAWSFTTYGYTF. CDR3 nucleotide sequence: TGTGCCTGGAGTTTTACCACCTATGGCTACACCTTC.

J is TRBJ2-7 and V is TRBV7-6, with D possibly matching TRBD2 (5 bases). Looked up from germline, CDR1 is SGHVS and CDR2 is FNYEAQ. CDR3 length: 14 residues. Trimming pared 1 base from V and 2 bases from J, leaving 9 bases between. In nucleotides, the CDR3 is TGTGCCAGCAGCTTAGGGGAGCCGCCCTACGAGCAGTACTTC. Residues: CASSLGEPPYEQYF.

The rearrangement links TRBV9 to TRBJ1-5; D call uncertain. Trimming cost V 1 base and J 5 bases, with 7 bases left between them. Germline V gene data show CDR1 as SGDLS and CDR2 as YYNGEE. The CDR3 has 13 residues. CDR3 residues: CASSVHPDQPQHF. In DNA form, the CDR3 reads TGTGCCAGCAGCGTACATCCTGATCAGCCCCAGCATTTT.

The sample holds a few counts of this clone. The CDR3 DNA follows: TGTGCCAGCAGACGGACAGGGGGCGGTGAGCAGTTCTTC. It codes for CASRRTGGGEQFF. The chain carries TRBV2 and TRBJ2-1; 11 positions match TRBD1. The CDR3 runs to 13 residues. The V gene's germline CDR1 is SNHLY and CDR2 FYNNEI. Unmatched junction bases numbered 4, after V lost 6 bases and J lost 9 bases.

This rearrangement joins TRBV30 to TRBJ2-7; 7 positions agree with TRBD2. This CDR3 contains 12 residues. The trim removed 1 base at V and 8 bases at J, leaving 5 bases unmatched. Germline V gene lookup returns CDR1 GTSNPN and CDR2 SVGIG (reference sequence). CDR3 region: CAWSAQRGQQYF. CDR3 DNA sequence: TGTGCCTGGAGTGCCCAGCGGGGTCAGCAGTACTTC. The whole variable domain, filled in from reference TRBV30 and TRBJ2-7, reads SQTIHQWPATLVQPVGSPLSLECTVEGTSNPNLYWYRQAAGRGLQLLFYSVGIGQISSEVPQNLSASRPQDRQFILSSKKLLLSDSGFYLCAWSAQRGQQYFGPGTRLTVT.

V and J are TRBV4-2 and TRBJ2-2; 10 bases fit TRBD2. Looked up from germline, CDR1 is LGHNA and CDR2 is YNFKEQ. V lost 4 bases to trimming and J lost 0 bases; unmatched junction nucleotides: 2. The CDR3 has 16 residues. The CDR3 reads CASSLTSGANTGELFF. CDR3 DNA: TGTGCCAGCAGCCTCACTAGCGGGGCGAACACCGGGGAGCTGTTTTTT.